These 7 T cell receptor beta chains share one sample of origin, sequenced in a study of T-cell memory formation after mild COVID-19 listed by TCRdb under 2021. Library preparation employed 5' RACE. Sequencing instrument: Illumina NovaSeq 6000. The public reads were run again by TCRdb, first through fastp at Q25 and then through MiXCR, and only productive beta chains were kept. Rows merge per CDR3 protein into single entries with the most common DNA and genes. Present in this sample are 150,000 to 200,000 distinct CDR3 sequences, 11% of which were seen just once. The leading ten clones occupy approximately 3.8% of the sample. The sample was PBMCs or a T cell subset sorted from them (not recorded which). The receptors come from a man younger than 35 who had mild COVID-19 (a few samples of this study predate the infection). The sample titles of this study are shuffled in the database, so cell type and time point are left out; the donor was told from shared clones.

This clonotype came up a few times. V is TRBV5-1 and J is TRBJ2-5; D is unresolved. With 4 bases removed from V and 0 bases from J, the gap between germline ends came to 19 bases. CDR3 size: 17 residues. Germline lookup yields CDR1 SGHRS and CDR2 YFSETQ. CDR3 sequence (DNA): TGCGCCAGCAGCGGGCCACTTGGAAATACGTACCAAGAGACCCAGTACTTC. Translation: CASSGPLGNTYQETQYF.

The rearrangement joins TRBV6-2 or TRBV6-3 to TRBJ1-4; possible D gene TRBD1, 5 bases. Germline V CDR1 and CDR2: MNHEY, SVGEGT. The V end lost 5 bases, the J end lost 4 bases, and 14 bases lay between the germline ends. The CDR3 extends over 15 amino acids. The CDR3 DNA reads TGTGCCAGCAGTCTTCAGGGAGGTGGTAATGAAAAACTGTTTTTT. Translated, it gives CASSLQGGGNEKLFF.

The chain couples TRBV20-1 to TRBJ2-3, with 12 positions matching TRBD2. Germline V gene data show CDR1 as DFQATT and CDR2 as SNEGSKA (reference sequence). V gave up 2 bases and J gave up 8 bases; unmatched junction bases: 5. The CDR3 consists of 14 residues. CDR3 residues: CSARPSGGAVTQYF. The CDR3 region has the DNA TGCAGTGCTAGACCTAGCGGGGGGGCGGTTACGCAGTATTTT.

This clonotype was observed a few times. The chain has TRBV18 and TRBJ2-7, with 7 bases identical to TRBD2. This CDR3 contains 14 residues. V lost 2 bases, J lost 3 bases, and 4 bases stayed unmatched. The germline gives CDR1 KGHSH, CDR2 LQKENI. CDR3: CASSPSAGVYEQYV. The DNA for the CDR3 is TGTGCCAGCTCACCAAGTGCGGGAGTCTACGAGCAGTACGTC.

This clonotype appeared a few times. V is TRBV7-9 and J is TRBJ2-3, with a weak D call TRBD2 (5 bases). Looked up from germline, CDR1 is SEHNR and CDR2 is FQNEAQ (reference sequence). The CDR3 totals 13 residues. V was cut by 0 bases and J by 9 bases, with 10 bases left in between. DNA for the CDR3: TGTGCCAGCAGCTTAGCGTTCGGGGTCACGCAGTATTTT. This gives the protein CASSLAFGVTQYF.

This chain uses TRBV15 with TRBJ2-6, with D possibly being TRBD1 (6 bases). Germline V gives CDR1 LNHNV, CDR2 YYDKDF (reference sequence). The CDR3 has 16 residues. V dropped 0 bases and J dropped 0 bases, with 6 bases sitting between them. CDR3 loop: CATSREGGSGANVLTF. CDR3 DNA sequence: TGTGCCACCAGCAGAGAAGGGGGCTCTGGGGCCAACGTCCTGACTTTC.

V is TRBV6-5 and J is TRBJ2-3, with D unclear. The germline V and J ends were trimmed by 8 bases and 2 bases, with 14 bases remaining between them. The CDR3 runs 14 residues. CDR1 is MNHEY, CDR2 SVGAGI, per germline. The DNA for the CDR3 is TGTGCCAGCCGTACGGGCCTATCCACAGATACGCAGTATTTT. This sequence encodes CASRTGLSTDTQYF.